This is a list of T cell receptor beta chains from one sample in a study of CXCR3-negative and CXCR3-positive naive CD8 T cells. TCRdb reprocessed the 5' RACE reads and reports one entry per CDR3 protein, with no DNA. The repertoire table contains fewer than 90,000 distinct CDR3 sequences. Sample: naive CXCR3+ CD8+ T cells from blood. The receptors were gathered from a human donor in good health. Some clones in this sample may be carry-over from other donors' samples. Each CDR3 is given with its conserved first and last residue. Fields, in order: CDR3 length, J gene, V gene, CDR3 protein.

16,TRBJ2-3,TRBV28,CASRDPSGGTTDTQYF
16,TRBJ2-1,TRBV28,CASSFSGLAGYNEQFF
16,TRBJ2-1,TRBV14,CASSHPTPLPPNEQFF
15,TRBJ2-7,TRBV28,CASSLITGQYYEQYF
19,TRBJ2-1,TRBV4-3,CASSQEPRPILHSYNEQFF
15,TRBJ1-1,TRBV30,CAWSSKDRQIPEAFF
14,TRBJ2-1,TRBV4-1,CASSQNIAVNEQFF
13,TRBJ2-7,TRBV7-2,CASTLTPSYEQYF
16,TRBJ2-1,TRBV25-1,CASTPRTGSSYNEQFF
12,TRBJ2-1,TRBV27,CASSVAPNEQFF
15,TRBJ2-7,TRBV9,CASSESGLAASEQYF
12,TRBJ2-3,TRBV7-9,CASSSYTDTQYF
14,TRBJ2-7,TRBV7-6,CASSPGTEKYEQYF
15,TRBJ2-7,TRBV7-9,CASSSVVGAPYEQYF
14,TRBJ2-3,TRBV5-4,CASSLGRNTDTQYF
15,TRBJ2-7,TRBV7-9,CASSLAWTTQDEQYF
12,TRBJ2-7,TRBV7-2,CASSLDWSEQYF
16,TRBJ1-2,TRBV7-6,CASSVNPTTGLRGYTF
14,TRBJ2-7,TRBV7-2,CASSSLAGTYEQYF
15,TRBJ1-1,TRBV3-1,CASSRRQGGDTEAFF
13,TRBJ1-5,TRBV12-3/TRBV12-4,CASSLARGQPQHF
15,TRBJ2-7,TRBV6-1,CASSIGGADSYEQYF
14,TRBJ2-5,TRBV5-6,CASSFSGGQETQYF
17,TRBJ1-1,TRBV4-1,CASSQEPPTGGDTEAFF
15,TRBJ2-1,TRBV7-6,CASSLGRGGYNEQFF
14,TRBJ2-7,TRBV15,CATSTGQGFDEQYF
17,TRBJ2-2,TRBV7-2,CASSLVGPPINTGELFF
16,TRBJ1-2,TRBV9,CASSASPGASFYGYTF